The rows below give T cell receptor beta chains drawn from one sample of a study of T-cell reconstitution after alpha-beta-depleted transplantation in children. MiXCR was run by TCRdb on the PCR reads, yielding one entry per CDR3 protein. The sample comprises hundreds of thousands of distinct CDR3 sequences, about 16% of which are singletons, and 5% rests with the top ten. This specimen consisted of PBMCs, mostly from graft donor cells, obtained 360 days after TCRalphabeta/CD19-depleted stem cell transplant. The source of these receptors is a male patient under 18 who had a stem cell transplant for acute lymphoblastic leukemia, so the T cells may come from the graft donor. CDR3s include the opening cysteine and the closing phenylalanine or tryptophan. D genes are given only for firm matches. Only some rows state a clone size, as once, few, many or a class for expanded clones.

d_gene: .; j_gene: TRBJ2-7; abundance: few; v_gene: TRBV12-3/TRBV12-4; CDR3aa: CASSSLREQYF; CDR3nt: TGTGCCAGCAGTTCCCTCAGAGAGCAGTACTTC
d_gene: TRBD2; j_gene: TRBJ2-1; abundance: many; v_gene: TRBV2; CDR3aa: CATQATSGYNEQFF; CDR3nt: TGTGCCACCCAGGCGACTAGCGGATACAATGAGCAGTTCTTC
d_gene: TRBD1; j_gene: TRBJ1-5; abundance: .; v_gene: TRBV12-3/TRBV12-4; CDR3aa: CASNVQGGNQPQHF; CDR3nt: TGTGCCAGCAACGTACAGGGGGGCAATCAGCCCCAGCATTTT
d_gene: TRBD2; j_gene: TRBJ2-3; abundance: once; v_gene: TRBV29-1; CDR3aa: CSVVRVAGVSDTQYF; CDR3nt: TGCAGCGTTGTCAGAGTAGCGGGAGTATCAGATACGCAGTATTTT
d_gene: TRBD2; j_gene: TRBJ2-3; abundance: few; v_gene: TRBV7-2; CDR3aa: CASSLVPAGGRDTQYF; CDR3nt: TGTGCCAGCAGCTTAGTCCCAGCGGGAGGTCGGGATACGCAGTATTTT
d_gene: TRBD2; j_gene: TRBJ2-3; abundance: .; v_gene: TRBV3-1; CDR3aa: CASSPRKAGGGTDTQYF; CDR3nt: TGTGCCAGCAGCCCTCGAAAAGCGGGAGGGGGCACAGATACGCAGTATTTT
d_gene: TRBD1; j_gene: TRBJ2-7; abundance: .; v_gene: TRBV7-9; CDR3aa: CASSLDGWTGTYEQYF; CDR3nt: TGTGCCAGCAGCTTAGATGGCTGGACAGGGACCTACGAGCAGTACTTC
d_gene: .; j_gene: TRBJ2-7; abundance: few; v_gene: TRBV10-3; CDR3aa: CAISYRLDSSMRYPSYEQYF; CDR3nt: TGTGCCATCAGTTACAGGTTAGACTCCTCGATGCGCTACCCTTCCTACGAGCAGTACTTC
d_gene: TRBD1; j_gene: TRBJ2-4; abundance: .; v_gene: TRBV4-1; CDR3aa: CASSHRGISPSIQYF; CDR3nt: TGCGCCAGCAGCCACAGGGGGATTTCCCCAAGCATTCAGTACTTC
d_gene: .; j_gene: TRBJ2-3; abundance: many; v_gene: TRBV5-1; CDR3aa: CASSLQGTSTDTQYF; CDR3nt: TGCGCCAGCAGCTTACAGGGTACTAGCACAGATACGCAGTATTTT
d_gene: .; j_gene: TRBJ1-5; abundance: few; v_gene: TRBV5-1; CDR3aa: CASSLVPGSDQPQHF; CDR3nt: TGCGCCAGCAGCTTAGTCCCGGGCAGCGATCAGCCCCAGCATTTT
d_gene: TRBD2; j_gene: TRBJ2-3; abundance: .; v_gene: TRBV10-3; CDR3aa: CAIRISGSTDTQYF; CDR3nt: TGTGCCATCAGAATTAGCGGGAGCACAGATACGCAGTATTTT
d_gene: .; j_gene: TRBJ1-5; abundance: .; v_gene: TRBV29-1; CDR3aa: CSVAGRFNQPQHF; CDR3nt: TGCAGCGTTGCTGGCAGGTTTAATCAGCCCCAGCATTTT
d_gene: .; j_gene: TRBJ2-1; abundance: .; v_gene: TRBV3-1; CDR3aa: CASSQVYEQFF; CDR3nt: TGTGCCAGCAGCCAAGTCTATGAGCAGTTCTTC
d_gene: .; j_gene: TRBJ2-4; abundance: few; v_gene: TRBV21-1; CDR3aa: CASSKARQRLAKNIQYF; CDR3nt: TGTGCCAGCAGCAAAGCGAGACAGAGACTAGCCAAAAACATTCAGTACTTC
d_gene: .; j_gene: TRBJ2-1; abundance: .; v_gene: TRBV28; CDR3aa: CASSPLTEQFF; CDR3nt: TGTGCCAGCAGTCCCCTGACTGAGCAGTTCTTC
d_gene: .; j_gene: TRBJ2-1; abundance: few; v_gene: TRBV3-1; CDR3aa: CASSQVGDSSYNEQFF; CDR3nt: TGTGCCAGCAGCCAAGTGGGGGACTCTTCCTACAATGAGCAGTTCTTC
d_gene: TRBD2; j_gene: TRBJ2-2; abundance: .; v_gene: TRBV11-2; CDR3aa: CASRTLLAGYTGELFF; CDR3nt: TGTGCCAGCAGGACCCTCCTAGCGGGCTACACCGGGGAGCTGTTTTTT
d_gene: .; j_gene: TRBJ1-5; abundance: many; v_gene: TRBV20-1; CDR3aa: CSAPQTGERRNQPQHF; CDR3nt: TGCAGTGCCCCTCAAACAGGAGAGCGACGCAATCAGCCCCAGCATTTT
d_gene: .; j_gene: TRBJ1-1; abundance: .; v_gene: TRBV28; CDR3aa: CASSWGKSNTEAFF; CDR3nt: TGTGCCAGCAGTTGGGGAAAGTCGAACACTGAAGCTTTCTTT
d_gene: .; j_gene: TRBJ2-5; abundance: .; v_gene: TRBV5-1; CDR3aa: CASSLEAGKTQYF; CDR3nt: TGCGCCAGCAGCTTGGAAGCCGGGAAGACCCAGTACTTC
d_gene: .; j_gene: TRBJ2-7; abundance: many; v_gene: TRBV13; CDR3aa: CASSLRSGEEPYEQYF; CDR3nt: TGTGCCAGCAGCTTAAGGTCGGGGGAGGAGCCCTACGAGCAGTACTTC
d_gene: .; j_gene: TRBJ1-1; abundance: few; v_gene: TRBV9; CDR3aa: CASSPHLVQGKGETEAFF; CDR3nt: TGTGCCAGCAGCCCACACTTAGTCCAGGGAAAAGGGGAAACTGAAGCTTTCTTT
d_gene: TRBD1; j_gene: TRBJ2-7; abundance: few; v_gene: TRBV6-2/TRBV6-3; CDR3aa: CASSYPTGAYEQYF; CDR3nt: TGTGCCAGCAGTTACCCGACAGGGGCCTACGAGCAGTACTTC
d_gene: TRBD2; j_gene: TRBJ2-5; abundance: few; v_gene: TRBV2; CDR3aa: CASKSRLAGIFSRQETQYF; CDR3nt: TGTGCCAGCAAGAGCCGGCTAGCGGGCATATTTTCCCGCCAGGAGACCCAGTACTTC
d_gene: .; j_gene: TRBJ2-3; abundance: .; v_gene: TRBV11-1; CDR3aa: CASRLAPIQGSQYF; CDR3nt: TGTGCCAGCAGACTAGCTCCTATCCAAGGCTCGCAGTATTTT
d_gene: TRBD2; j_gene: TRBJ2-1; abundance: .; v_gene: TRBV7-6; CDR3aa: CASSRPGLAGGLHEQFF; CDR3nt: TGTGCCAGCAGCCGACCGGGACTAGCGGGAGGGCTCCATGAGCAGTTCTTC
d_gene: TRBD2; j_gene: TRBJ2-2; abundance: .; v_gene: TRBV5-1; CDR3aa: CASKRTSGDGTGELFF; CDR3nt: TGCGCCAGCAAGAGGACTAGCGGGGATGGGACCGGGGAGCTGTTTTTT
d_gene: .; j_gene: TRBJ1-1; abundance: .; v_gene: TRBV5-4; CDR3aa: CASSRALGHTEAFF; CDR3nt: TGTGCCAGCAGCCGAGCCCTCGGCCACACTGAAGCTTTCTTT
d_gene: .; j_gene: TRBJ2-5; abundance: few; v_gene: TRBV5-6; CDR3aa: CASSLVWYGGETQYF; CDR3nt: TGTGCCAGCAGCTTGGTTTGGTATGGGGGGGAGACCCAGTACTTC
d_gene: TRBD2; j_gene: TRBJ2-1; abundance: few; v_gene: TRBV5-1; CDR3aa: CASSKTSGGSQNEQFF; CDR3nt: TGCGCCAGCAGCAAAACTAGCGGGGGCTCCCAGAATGAGCAGTTCTTC
d_gene: TRBD1; j_gene: TRBJ1-1; abundance: .; v_gene: TRBV20-1; CDR3aa: CSGSGQQNTEAFF; CDR3nt: TGCAGTGGTTCGGGACAGCAGAACACTGAAGCTTTCTTT
d_gene: .; j_gene: TRBJ2-7; abundance: .; v_gene: TRBV4-1; CDR3aa: CASSQEERLPQYF; CDR3nt: TGCGCCAGCAGCCAAGAAGAGAGACTGCCCCAGTACTTC
d_gene: .; j_gene: TRBJ2-1; abundance: .; v_gene: TRBV5-1; CDR3aa: CASSLALVNEQFF; CDR3nt: TGCGCCAGCAGCTTGGCTTTAGTTAATGAGCAGTTCTTC
d_gene: TRBD2; j_gene: TRBJ2-2; abundance: .; v_gene: TRBV24-1; CDR3aa: CATSDAPSGSVRGELFF; CDR3nt: TGTGCCACCAGTGATGCACCTAGCGGCTCGGTTCGCGGGGAGCTGTTTTTT
d_gene: .; j_gene: TRBJ1-2; abundance: many; v_gene: TRBV5-1; CDR3aa: CASSPGIASGYGYTF; CDR3nt: TGCGCCAGCAGCCCGGGCATCGCTTCTGGCTATGGCTACACCTTC
d_gene: TRBD2; j_gene: TRBJ2-2; abundance: few; v_gene: TRBV20-1; CDR3aa: CSSAGVRNTGELFF; CDR3nt: TGCAGTTCCGCGGGAGTGCGGAACACCGGGGAGCTGTTTTTT
d_gene: TRBD1; j_gene: TRBJ2-1; abundance: few; v_gene: TRBV6-1; CDR3aa: CASSDRDRVWDEQFF; CDR3nt: TGTGCCAGCAGCGACCGGGACAGGGTATGGGATGAGCAGTTCTTC
d_gene: .; j_gene: TRBJ2-5; abundance: .; v_gene: TRBV9; CDR3aa: CASTRSPAGQETQYF; CDR3nt: TGTGCCAGCACCAGGTCTCCGGCAGGGCAAGAGACCCAGTACTTC
d_gene: .; j_gene: TRBJ2-7; abundance: once; v_gene: TRBV5-1; CDR3aa: CASSPSYHEQYF; CDR3nt: TGCGCCAGCAGCCCATCATATCACGAGCAGTACTTC
d_gene: .; j_gene: TRBJ1-5; abundance: few; v_gene: TRBV4-1; CDR3aa: CASSQGPARGLNQPQHF; CDR3nt: TGCGCCAGCAGCCAAGGGCCCGCGCGGGGCCTTAATCAGCCCCAGCATTTT
d_gene: .; j_gene: TRBJ2-6; abundance: few; v_gene: TRBV5-1; CDR3aa: CASSSGQGANVLTF; CDR3nt: TGCGCCAGCAGCTCTGGACAAGGGGCCAACGTCCTGACTTTC
d_gene: TRBD1; j_gene: TRBJ2-7; abundance: many; v_gene: TRBV4-1; CDR3aa: CASSQSGTGVHEQYF; CDR3nt: TGCGCCAGCAGTCAGAGCGGGACAGGGGTCCACGAGCAGTACTTC
d_gene: TRBD1; j_gene: TRBJ1-5; abundance: few; v_gene: TRBV27; CDR3aa: CASSHRGSNQPQHF; CDR3nt: TGTGCCAGCAGTCACAGGGGGAGCAATCAGCCCCAGCATTTT
d_gene: TRBD2; j_gene: TRBJ2-7; abundance: few; v_gene: TRBV7-6; CDR3aa: CASSLVLAASSYEQYF; CDR3nt: TGTGCCAGCAGCTTAGTTCTAGCGGCAAGCTCCTACGAGCAGTACTTC
d_gene: .; j_gene: TRBJ1-1; abundance: many; v_gene: TRBV12-3/TRBV12-4; CDR3aa: CASSSLGLWETEAFF; CDR3nt: TGTGCCAGCAGCTCCCTGGGACTTTGGGAAACTGAAGCTTTCTTT
d_gene: TRBD2; j_gene: TRBJ2-7; abundance: few; v_gene: TRBV12-3/TRBV12-4; CDR3aa: CASRRDYRLEQYF; CDR3nt: TGTGCCAGCAGGCGGGACTACCGACTCGAGCAGTACTTC
d_gene: TRBD1; j_gene: TRBJ2-7; abundance: .; v_gene: TRBV7-2; CDR3aa: CASSRTRGPYEQYF; CDR3nt: TGTGCCAGCAGCAGGACCAGGGGGCCCTACGAGCAGTACTTC
d_gene: .; j_gene: TRBJ2-2; abundance: many; v_gene: TRBV1; CDR3aa: CTSPSGETNTGELFF; CDR3nt: TGCACCAGCCCTAGCGGGGAAACGAACACCGGGGAGCTGTTTTTT
d_gene: .; j_gene: TRBJ1-1; abundance: .; v_gene: TRBV30; CDR3aa: CAWSVFLVTRTEAFF; CDR3nt: TGTGCCTGGAGTGTATTTTTGGTGACGAGAACTGAAGCTTTCTTT